This TCR beta chain appears in the sequencing data of a study of shared clonotypes between healthy human individuals (dated by TCRdb to about 2020). For the study in its entirety: The cohort included a few men and a couple of women between 18 and 49 years of age. Per donor, three plates each were used for CD4 naive and CD4 memory, two for CD8 naive, and one for CD8 memory. The study deeply sequenced blood TCR repertoires of five healthy adults to estimate repertoire size and the extent of clonotype sharing between individuals. To increase sequencing depth and limit assay-specific biases, different laboratories used diverse techniques to prepare libraries and sequence TCR repertoires. Each donor's leukapheresis produced roughly between roughly 0.85 and 10 billion PBMCs. General findings and caveats noted by the study authors: Sampling was restricted to blood, and TCR repertoires in tissue are likely to differ from TCR repertoires in blood. Approximately 5% of naive CD4, 3% to 3.5% of naive CD8, around 2.3% of memory CD4, and over 0.35% of memory CD8 clonotypes were shared across several donors. Higher generation probabilities were observed for clonotypes shared by all four sorted-subset donors than for non-shared clonotypes. Larger estimated clonotype richness was generally found for naive subsets than for memory subsets. Because the study included a small number of donors, the genetic and exposure-history diversity represented was limited. Pairwise subsampling indicated that sequencing depth was expected to affect the degree of clonotype sharing among donors. Even with the large sequencing depth, rarefaction of the sorted-subset datasets indicated that sequencing was incomplete.

In its sample, this clone was seen once. The antigen it binds to is not known. No base quality values were provided; no much bigger clone lies one nucleotide off. At the junction V is shortened by 6 bases and J by 0 bases, with 12 bases in between. The CDR3 starts with the cysteine, ends with the phenylalanine, and has 15 residues. The kept DNA is CDR3 alone, 45 bases in frame from the first base. CDR1 and CDR2, looked up from the germline V gene (reference sequence), are MNHEY and SMNVEV. TCR CDR3 regions were amplified from genomic DNA by multiplex PCR using the deep immunoSEQ assay. Extracted genomic DNA from each cell subset was spread evenly across all wells of several immunoSEQ 96-well plates, with each plate serving as a replicate. For sorted subsets, approximately 0.2 ug of genomic DNA, equivalent to about 30,000 T cell genomes, went into each replicate PCR. Purified libraries were measured with a Qubit 3.0 fluorometer, size-checked on a Bioanalyzer 2100, and measured again with the KAPA Library Quantification kit. Each immunoSEQ 96-well plate was sequenced on its own single-read 150-cycle Illumina NextSeq 550 flow cell. On the authors' methods: The immunoSEQ output contained only junctional sequences without quality scores, so filtering could not match that applied to full-length reads. Sequences were annotated with PyIR, a Python wrapper for IgBLAST v1.9, using IMGT germline references to assign V/J genes and CDR3. Reads were filtered out if the reads had weak V/J assignments (E-value above 1e-6), no CDR3, stop codons, out-of-frame junctions, or ambiguous translated residues. A V3J clonotype was defined by an identical inferred V gene, J gene, and CDR3 amino acid sequence. Percentage overlap between repertoires was computed as shared unique clonotypes divided by the size of the smaller repertoire. Repertoire richness was assessed with RTK rarefaction, the Chao1 estimator, and Recon v2.1 estimates of unobserved clonotypes. Generation probabilities were computed with OLGA for all TCRbeta clonotypes obtained by the gDNA method from four donors. TCRdb mirrors the immuneACCESS table, restricted to in-frame sequences. Some clones are absent from its copies; in checked studies, under half trace to an unresolved V gene, and the reason for the others is unknown. V and J calls and clone size are copied from that table; D and trimming were computed from the DNA. The sample includes under 350,000 clones, with around nine tenths observed a single time. The ten largest clones capture 15% to 20% of the sample.

Donors were healthy HIV-negative adults with no recently reported acute infections or vaccinations. Only Caucasian adults living in Nashville, Tennessee, USA were represented among the donors. The CD8 memory samples were a combination of magnetically selected CD45RO+ cells and CCR7-negative CD45RA+ effector memory (TemRA) cells. After blood collection by leukapheresis, PBMCs were isolated using Ficoll-Histopaque density gradient centrifugation and then cryopreserved in the vapor phase of liquid nitrogen. Analytical flow cytometry was used to check the purity and quantity of each magnetically sorted T cell population. Genomic DNA was isolated from each sorted fraction and quantified by UV absorbance on a Nanodrop 2000c.

The receptor was isolated from a man aged 18 to 35 in good health. Sequencing was performed on memory CD8+ T cells sorted from blood. The cell subset or site label on this specimen signifies: CD45RO+ cells pooled with CCR7-negative TemRA cells. The chain was built from TRBV27 and TRBJ1-5; the D region possibly corresponds to TRBD1 (5 bases align). The CDR3 amino acid sequence is: CASRQGVYSNQPQHF. In nucleotide form, the sequence is TGTGCCAGCAGGCAGGGTGTATATAGCAATCAGCCCCAGCATTTT.